This entry describes one T cell receptor (beta chain). The antigen remains undetermined. The investigators split CD4+ cells into a CD45RA+ naive subset and a CD45RA-negative memory subset. The authors distributed each subset's genomic DNA evenly over several immunoSEQ plates. The authors' processing: For the immunoSEQ data, sequences were junction-only without quality scores, so filtering differed. The data were produced by immunoSEQ multiplex PCR, yet TCRdb's version contains in-frame clones alone and is incomplete. From that table come the V and J calls and clone size; the DNA was used to work out D and trimming. The data show 1.4 million or so clones, about 98.5% seen once. This sample was included in a study of shared clonotypes between healthy human individuals. Study results and caveats: Clonotypes shared by all four sorted-subset donors had higher generation probabilities than non-shared clonotypes.

The CDR3 is 15 residues long. Trimming shortened V by 6 bases and J by 4 bases, and 19 bases separated the two germline ends. From germline, CDR1 is SGHNT and CDR2 YENEEA. The specimen sequenced was naive CD4+ T cells sorted from blood. The sample's subset: CD45RA+ positively selected. This sequence originates from a man younger than 40 in good health. V and J are TRBV11-3 and TRBJ2-7; D may match TRBD1 or TRBD2 (5 bases each). CDR3 loop: CASSSGTGSGYEQYF. The DNA of the CDR3 is TGTGCCAGCAGTTCAGGGACGGGCTCGGGGTACGAGCAGTACTTC.